This TCR beta chain was sequenced for a study of T cell repertoires in cytomegalovirus infection. The CDR3 length is 16 residues. The V gene lost 1 base and the J gene lost 3 bases, with 15 bases spanning the gap. TCRdb processed the reads anew with MiXCR; each CDR3 protein has one entry. The table lists 170,000 or so distinct CDR3 sequences, roughly a sixth of them singletons, with around 25% in the top ten. Findings and limits, study-wide: Ex vivo responses were dominated by HLA-C-restricted CMV-specific TCR beta clonotypes.

Worth noting for this clonotype: As yet, its antigen is unknown.

The V gene is TRBV12-3 or TRBV12-4, the J gene TRBJ2-5; possible D gene TRBD1, 6 bases. This TCR came from a human donor in good health (CMV status not recorded). Some clones in this sample may be carry-over from other donors' samples. Sequenced material: CD8+ T cells from PBMCs. CDR3 amino acids: CASSLVGRDIEETQYF. CDR3 nucleotides: TGTGCCAGCAGTTTAGTTGGCCGGGACATTGAAGAGACCCAGTACTTC.